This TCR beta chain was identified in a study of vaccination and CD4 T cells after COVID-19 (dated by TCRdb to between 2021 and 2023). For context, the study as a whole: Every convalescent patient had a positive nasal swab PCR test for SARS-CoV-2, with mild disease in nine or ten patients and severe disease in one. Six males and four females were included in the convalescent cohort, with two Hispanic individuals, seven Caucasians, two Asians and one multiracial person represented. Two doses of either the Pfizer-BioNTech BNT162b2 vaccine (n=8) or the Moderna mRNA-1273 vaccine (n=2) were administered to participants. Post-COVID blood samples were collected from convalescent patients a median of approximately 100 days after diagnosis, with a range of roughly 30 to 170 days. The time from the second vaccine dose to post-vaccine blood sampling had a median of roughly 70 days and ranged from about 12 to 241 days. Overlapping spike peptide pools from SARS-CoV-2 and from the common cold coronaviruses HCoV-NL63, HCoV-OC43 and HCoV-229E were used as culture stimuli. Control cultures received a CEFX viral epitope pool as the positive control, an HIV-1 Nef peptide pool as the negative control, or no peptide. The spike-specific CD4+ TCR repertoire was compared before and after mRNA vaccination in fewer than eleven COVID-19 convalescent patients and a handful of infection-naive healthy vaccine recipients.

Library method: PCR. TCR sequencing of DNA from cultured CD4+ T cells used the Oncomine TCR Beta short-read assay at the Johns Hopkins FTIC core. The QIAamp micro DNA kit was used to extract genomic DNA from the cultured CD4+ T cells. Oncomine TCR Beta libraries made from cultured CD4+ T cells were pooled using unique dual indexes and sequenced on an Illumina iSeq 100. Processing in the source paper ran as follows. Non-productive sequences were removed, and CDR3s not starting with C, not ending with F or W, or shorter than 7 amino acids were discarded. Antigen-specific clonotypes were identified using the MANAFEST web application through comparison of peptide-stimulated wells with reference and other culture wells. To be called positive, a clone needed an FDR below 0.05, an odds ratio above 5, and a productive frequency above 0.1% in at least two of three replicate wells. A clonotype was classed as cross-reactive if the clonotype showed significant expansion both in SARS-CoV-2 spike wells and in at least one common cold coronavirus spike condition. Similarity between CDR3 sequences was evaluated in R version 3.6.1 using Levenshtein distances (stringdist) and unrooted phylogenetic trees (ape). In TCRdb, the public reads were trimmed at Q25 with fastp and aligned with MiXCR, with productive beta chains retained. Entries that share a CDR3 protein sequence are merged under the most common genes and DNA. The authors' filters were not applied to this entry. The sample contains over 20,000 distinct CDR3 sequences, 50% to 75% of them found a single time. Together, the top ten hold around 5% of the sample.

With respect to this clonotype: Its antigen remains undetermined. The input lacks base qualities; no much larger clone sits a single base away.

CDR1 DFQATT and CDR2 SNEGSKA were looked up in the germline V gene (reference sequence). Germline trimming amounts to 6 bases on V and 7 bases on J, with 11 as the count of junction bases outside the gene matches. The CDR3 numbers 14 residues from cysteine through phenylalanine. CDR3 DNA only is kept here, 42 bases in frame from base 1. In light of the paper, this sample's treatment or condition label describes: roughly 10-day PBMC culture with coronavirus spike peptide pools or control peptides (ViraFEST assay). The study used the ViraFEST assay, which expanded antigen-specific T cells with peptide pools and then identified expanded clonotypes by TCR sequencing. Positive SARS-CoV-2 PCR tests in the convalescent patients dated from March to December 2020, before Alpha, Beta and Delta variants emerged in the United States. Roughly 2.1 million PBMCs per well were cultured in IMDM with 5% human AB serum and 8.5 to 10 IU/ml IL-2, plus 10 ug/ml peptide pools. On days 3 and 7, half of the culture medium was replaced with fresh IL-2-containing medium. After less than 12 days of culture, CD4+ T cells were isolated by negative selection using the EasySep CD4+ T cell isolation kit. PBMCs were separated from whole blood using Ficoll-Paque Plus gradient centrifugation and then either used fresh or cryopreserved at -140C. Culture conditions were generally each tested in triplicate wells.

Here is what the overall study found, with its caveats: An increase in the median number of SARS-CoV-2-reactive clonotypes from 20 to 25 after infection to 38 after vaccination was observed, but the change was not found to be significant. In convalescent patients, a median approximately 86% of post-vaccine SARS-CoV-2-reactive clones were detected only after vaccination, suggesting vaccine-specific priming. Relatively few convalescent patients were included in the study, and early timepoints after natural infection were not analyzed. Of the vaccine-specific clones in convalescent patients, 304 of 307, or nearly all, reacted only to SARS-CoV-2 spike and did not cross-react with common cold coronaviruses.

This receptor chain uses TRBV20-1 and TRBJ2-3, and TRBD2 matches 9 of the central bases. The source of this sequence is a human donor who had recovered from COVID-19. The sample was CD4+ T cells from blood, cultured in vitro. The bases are TGCAGTGCCGCTCAAGCGGGAGGTGGAAATACGCAGTATTTT. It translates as CSAAQAGGGNTQYF.